The rows below give T cell receptor beta chains drawn from one sample of a study of vaccination and CD4 T cells after COVID-19. In TCRdb, the PCR reads were re-called with MiXCR into one record per CDR3 protein. The sample carries 15,000 or so distinct CDR3 sequences, roughly three quarters recorded once. Their antigens remain unidentified. Sequenced material: CD4+ T cells from blood, cultured in vitro. The receptors were sampled from a human donor who had recovered from COVID-19. Each CDR3 is given with its conserved first and last residue. The D gene is left open where the match is weak. Only some rows state a clone size, as once, few, many or a class for expanded clones.

J: TRBJ2-5
D: .
length: 13
V: TRBV4-1
size: .
DNA: TGCGCCAGCAGCCAAGGCAGGCAAGAGACCCAGTACTTC
CDR3: CASSQGRQETQYF

J: TRBJ2-7
D: .
length: 15
V: TRBV7-3
size: .
DNA: TGTGCCAGCAGCTATTCAGGGGGGCCGGGCTACGAGCAGTACTTC
CDR3: CASSYSGGPGYEQYF

J: TRBJ2-4
D: .
length: 15
V: TRBV20-1
size: .
DNA: TGCAGTGCCCCGGCACAGGAGATAGCCAAAAACATTCAGTACTTC
CDR3: CSAPAQEIAKNIQYF

J: TRBJ1-1
D: TRBD1
length: 16
V: TRBV4-1
size: .
DNA: TGCGCCAGCAGTCCCGGGACAGGGGGATATAACACTGAAGCTTTCTTT
CDR3: CASSPGTGGYNTEAFF

J: TRBJ2-2
D: TRBD2
length: 15
V: TRBV11-2
size: .
DNA: TGTGCCAGCAGCTTACTAGCGGGCAACACCGGGGAGCTGTTTTTT
CDR3: CASSLLAGNTGELFF

J: TRBJ2-3
D: .
length: 12
V: TRBV12-3/TRBV12-4
size: .
DNA: TGTGCCAGCAGTTCCTGGACAGATACGCAGTATTTT
CDR3: CASSSWTDTQYF

J: TRBJ1-5
D: .
length: 18
V: TRBV20-1
size: few
DNA: TGCAGTGCTTACAGACCCTCGCTGAGGGGGGTCCGCAATCAGCCCCAGCATTTT
CDR3: CSAYRPSLRGVRNQPQHF

J: TRBJ2-2
D: TRBD2
length: 17
V: TRBV20-1
size: few
DNA: TGCAGTGCTAGAGATCGGTCCAGCGGGGGGCGGACCGGGGAGCTGTTTTTT
CDR3: CSARDRSSGGRTGELFF

J: TRBJ1-2
D: .
length: 15
V: TRBV20-1
size: .
DNA: TGCAGTGCTAGAGATCTGGGGGGGCCTATCTATGGCTACACCTTC
CDR3: CSARDLGGPIYGYTF

J: TRBJ1-6
D: .
length: 15
V: TRBV7-6
size: .
DNA: TGTGCCAGCAGCTTAGTTCAGGGATTGAATTCACCCCTCCACTTT
CDR3: CASSLVQGLNSPLHF

J: TRBJ1-1
D: .
length: 14
V: TRBV5-4
size: .
DNA: TGTGCCAGCAGCTGGGAGCTCATGAACACTGAAGCTTTCTTT
CDR3: CASSWELMNTEAFF

J: TRBJ2-3
D: .
length: 13
V: TRBV19
size: .
DNA: TGTGCCAGTAGTCCAGACCGGGAAGGTACGCAGTATTTT
CDR3: CASSPDREGTQYF

J: TRBJ2-3
D: TRBD2
length: 17
V: TRBV7-2
size: .
DNA: TGTGCCAGCAGCTTAGCGGCTAGCGGGAGGATGGGAGATACGCAGTATTTT
CDR3: CASSLAASGRMGDTQYF

J: TRBJ2-3
D: .
length: 15
V: TRBV24-1
size: .
DNA: TGTGCCACCAGTGATCCGCGTGGAAGAGCAGATACGCAGTATTTT
CDR3: CATSDPRGRADTQYF

J: TRBJ1-5
D: .
length: 18
V: TRBV29-1
size: .
DNA: TGCAGCGTAGACGCGCCCGAGGGAACTCTTCTTGGCAATCAGCCCCAGCATTTT
CDR3: CSVDAPEGTLLGNQPQHF

J: TRBJ1-2
D: TRBD1
length: 14
V: TRBV6-5
size: .
DNA: TGTGCCAGCAGTTCCGGACAGGCGCTTTATGGCTACACCTTC
CDR3: CASSSGQALYGYTF

J: TRBJ1-1
D: .
length: 14
V: TRBV11-2
size: .
DNA: TGTGCCAGCAGCTTAGTGAGCGGGAACACTGAAGCTTTCTTT
CDR3: CASSLVSGNTEAFF

J: TRBJ1-3
D: .
length: 14
V: TRBV6-1
size: .
DNA: TGTGCCAGCACCAACAGGGATGGCGGAAACACCATATATTTT
CDR3: CASTNRDGGNTIYF

J: TRBJ1-5
D: TRBD1
length: 14
V: TRBV24-1
size: .
DNA: TGTGCCACCAGTCCGGACAGGAAGTCTCAGCCCCAGCATTTT
CDR3: CATSPDRKSQPQHF

J: TRBJ2-2
D: TRBD2
length: 16
V: TRBV2
size: .
DNA: TGTGCCAGCAGTGACGCACTAGCGGGAGGAGGCGGGGAGCTGTTTTTT
CDR3: CASSDALAGGGGELFF

J: TRBJ1-5
D: TRBD1
length: 17
V: TRBV19
size: .
DNA: TGTGCCAGTAGACTCCGCGCAGGGGCAGGGGGGGATCAGCCCCAGCATTTT
CDR3: CASRLRAGAGGDQPQHF

J: TRBJ1-1
D: .
length: 12
V: TRBV20-1
size: .
DNA: TGCAGTGCGGATCGGGGGTGGACTGAAGCTTTCTTT
CDR3: CSADRGWTEAFF

J: TRBJ1-2
D: TRBD1
length: 14
V: TRBV28
size: .
DNA: TGTGCCAGCACCATTCCGGGACAGATATATGGCTACACCTTC
CDR3: CASTIPGQIYGYTF

J: TRBJ2-3
D: TRBD2
length: 17
V: TRBV6-1
size: .
DNA: TGTGCCAGCAGTGAAGTCGGGCTAGCGGGAGGCACAGATACGCAGTATTTT
CDR3: CASSEVGLAGGTDTQYF

J: TRBJ1-6
D: .
length: 12
V: TRBV27
size: few
DNA: TGTGCCAGCAGTTTCGCGGATTCACCCCTCCACTTT
CDR3: CASSFADSPLHF

J: TRBJ1-2
D: TRBD1
length: 14
V: TRBV6-2/TRBV6-3
size: .
DNA: TGTGCCAGCAGATCGACAGGGGACTACTATGGCTACACCTTC
CDR3: CASRSTGDYYGYTF

J: TRBJ1-1
D: .
length: 14
V: TRBV19
size: .
DNA: TGTGCCAGTAGTCTGGGGGATCTGAACACTGAAGCTTTCTTT
CDR3: CASSLGDLNTEAFF

J: TRBJ2-3
D: .
length: 13
V: TRBV29-1
size: .
DNA: TGCAGCTTCAGAGGGGACCAGACAGATACGCAGTATTTT
CDR3: CSFRGDQTDTQYF

J: TRBJ2-2
D: .
length: 17
V: TRBV7-9
size: .
DNA: TGTGCCAGCAGCGGGCCGGTCTGGGACTCGAACATCGGGGAGCTGTTTTTT
CDR3: CASSGPVWDSNIGELFF

J: TRBJ1-1
D: .
length: 14
V: TRBV7-2
size: few
DNA: TGTGCCAGCAGCATAGGACGGATGAACACTGAAGCTTTCTTT
CDR3: CASSIGRMNTEAFF

J: TRBJ1-5
D: .
length: 14
V: TRBV6-5
size: few
DNA: TGTGCCAGCAGTTACAGGGTCGGCAATCAGCCCCAGCATTTT
CDR3: CASSYRVGNQPQHF

J: TRBJ1-5
D: TRBD1
length: 14
V: TRBV19
size: few
DNA: TGTGCCAGTAGTATCGGACAGGGTGATCAGCCCCAGCATTTT
CDR3: CASSIGQGDQPQHF

J: TRBJ1-5
D: .
length: 13
V: TRBV19
size: .
DNA: TGTGCCAGTAGTCCAACCCACTCCCAGCCCCAGCATTTT
CDR3: CASSPTHSQPQHF

J: TRBJ2-3
D: .
length: 12
V: TRBV11-2
size: .
DNA: TGTGCCAGCAGCTTAGGGAGAGATACGCAGTATTTT
CDR3: CASSLGRDTQYF

J: TRBJ2-2
D: .
length: 15
V: TRBV11-2
size: .
DNA: TGTGCCAGCAGCTTCTTGGCAGATAACACCGGGGAGCTGTTTTTT
CDR3: CASSFLADNTGELFF

J: TRBJ1-5
D: TRBD1
length: 16
V: TRBV6-2/TRBV6-3
size: .
DNA: TGTGCCAGCAGCCCCTCGGGCAGGGGGCAGGGTCAGCCCCAGCATTTT
CDR3: CASSPSGRGQGQPQHF

J: TRBJ2-5
D: TRBD1
length: 17
V: TRBV6-5
size: few
DNA: TGTGCCAGCAGTTACACCGGGACAGGGGGCGGGAGAGAGACCCAGTACTTC
CDR3: CASSYTGTGGGRETQYF

J: TRBJ1-2
D: .
length: 15
V: TRBV5-4
size: .
DNA: TGTGCCAGCAGCTTGGTCAGAGGTTCTAACTATGGCTACACCTTC
CDR3: CASSLVRGSNYGYTF

J: TRBJ1-1
D: TRBD1
length: 14
V: TRBV7-2
size: .
DNA: TGTGCCAGCAGCTACAGGGACAGATACACTGAAGCTTTCTTT
CDR3: CASSYRDRYTEAFF

J: TRBJ1-2
D: .
length: 16
V: TRBV2
size: .
DNA: TGTGCCAGCAGTGGTAATCTAGGGAGCTCAAGCGGGGGCTACACCTTC
CDR3: CASSGNLGSSSGGYTF

J: TRBJ2-7
D: TRBD1
length: 12
V: TRBV20-1
size: .
DNA: TGCAGTGCTGGACAGGCCGCCTACGAGCAGTACTTC
CDR3: CSAGQAAYEQYF

J: TRBJ2-7
D: TRBD2
length: 14
V: TRBV20-1
size: .
DNA: TGCAGTGCTAACCTCCTAGCGGGATCCTACGAGCAGTACTTC
CDR3: CSANLLAGSYEQYF

J: TRBJ1-5
D: .
length: 16
V: TRBV28
size: once
DNA: TGTGCCAGCAGTCCCCTGGGGAGGGAGGCCAATCAGCCCCAGCATTTT
CDR3: CASSPLGREANQPQHF

J: TRBJ2-1
D: .
length: 18
V: TRBV20-1
size: .
DNA: TGCAGTGCTAGACCCCTCGGGGCTCTCGCCGGGCCCTACAATGAGCAGTTCTTC
CDR3: CSARPLGALAGPYNEQFF

J: TRBJ2-5
D: TRBD2
length: 18
V: TRBV7-2
size: once
DNA: TGTGCCAGCAGCCGAACTAGCGGGGGGGCCTTTAATCGTGAGACCCAGTACTTC
CDR3: CASSRTSGGAFNRETQYF

J: TRBJ2-7
D: .
length: 13
V: TRBV10-1
size: few
DNA: TGCGCCAGCAGCGTAGCCCTGTTTTCCGAGCAGTACTTC
CDR3: CASSVALFSEQYF

J: TRBJ2-5
D: .
length: 14
V: TRBV6-1
size: few
DNA: TGTGCCAGCAGTCAAAAGACGGGCCGGGAGACCCAGTACTTC
CDR3: CASSQKTGRETQYF

J: TRBJ1-1
D: .
length: 12
V: TRBV20-1
size: few
DNA: TGCAGTGCTAGCGGGGTCGGAAGCGAAGCTTTCTTT
CDR3: CSASGVGSEAFF

J: TRBJ1-1
D: TRBD1
length: 13
V: TRBV30
size: once
DNA: TGTGCCTGGAAGACAGGGTCGAACACTGAAGCTTTCTTT
CDR3: CAWKTGSNTEAFF

J: TRBJ2-3
D: .
length: 14
V: TRBV11-2
size: .
DNA: TGTGCCAGCAGCCCAGGGGACCACACAGATACGCAGTATTTT
CDR3: CASSPGDHTDTQYF